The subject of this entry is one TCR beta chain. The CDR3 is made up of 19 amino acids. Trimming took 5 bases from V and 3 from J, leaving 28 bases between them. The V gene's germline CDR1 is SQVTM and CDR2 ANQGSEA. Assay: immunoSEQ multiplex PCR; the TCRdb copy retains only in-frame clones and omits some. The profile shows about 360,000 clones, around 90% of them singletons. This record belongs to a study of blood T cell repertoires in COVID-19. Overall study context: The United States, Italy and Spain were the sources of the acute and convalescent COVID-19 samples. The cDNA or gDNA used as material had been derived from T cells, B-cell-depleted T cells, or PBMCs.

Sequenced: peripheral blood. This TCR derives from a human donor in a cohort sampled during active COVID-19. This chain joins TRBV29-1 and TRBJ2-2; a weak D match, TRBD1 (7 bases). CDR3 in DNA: TGCAGCGTTCGGGGTGACAGACAGGGTCGGGGGATCGACACCGGGGAGCTGTTTTTT. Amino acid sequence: CSVRGDRQGRGIDTGELFF.